A single sample is the source of the 19 T cell receptor beta chains below, sequenced in a study of T cells in localized non-small cell lung cancer. Clones were sequenced by immunoSEQ multiplex PCR, and TCRdb holds only the in-frame ones, with some missing. The sample records fewer than 35,000 clones, roughly 90% being singletons. The input for sequencing was peripheral blood mononuclear cells, taken before any cancer treatment. All receptors derive from a man aged 40 to 75 with stage III lung adenocarcinoma.

V and J are TRBV14 and TRBJ2-7; no firm D call. CDR3 length: 14 residues. Trimming pared 0 bases from V and 6 bases from J, leaving 12 bases between. In germline, CDR1 is SGHDN, CDR2 FVKESK. This chain's CDR3 is CASSQDWGGSEQYF. CDR3 in DNA: TGTGCCAGCAGCCAAGATTGGGGTGGTAGCGAGCAGTACTTC.

The chain is built from TRBV4-2 and TRBJ2-7; D perhaps matches TRBD1 (6 bases). Trimming removed 1 base at V and 2 bases at J, with 15 bases between. The CDR3 totals 16 residues. Germline lookup yields CDR1 LGHNA and CDR2 YNFKEQ. The CDR3 region has the DNA TGTGCCAGCAGCCAAGTTGGTCAGGGGATCCCCTACGAGCAGTACTTC. Its translation: CASSQVGQGIPYEQYF.

The chain uses TRBV21-1 and TRBJ1-1. TRBV21-1 is a pseudogene. This CDR3 has 15 amino acids. The CDR3 nucleotides are TGTGCCAGCAGAAGGGGGGGGCGTAAGGACACTGAAGCTTTCTTT. This gives the protein CASRRGGRKDTEAFF.

This chain links TRBV27 with TRBJ2-3, with D perhaps matching TRBD1 (6 bases). This CDR3 spans 16 amino acids. The germline gives CDR1 MNHEY, CDR2 SMNVEV (reference sequence). Trimming took off 5 bases at V and 5 bases at J, with 20 bases between the two ends. Written as DNA, the CDR3 is TGTGCCAGCAGTGTCGCATTGTCCATCAGGGGAGATACGCAGTATTTT. It specifies CASSVALSIRGDTQYF.

The V gene is TRBV6-4, the J gene TRBJ2-1; D possibly corresponds to TRBD1 (6 bases). This CDR3 comprises 15 residues. The germline V gene encodes CDR1 MRHNA and CDR2 SNTAGT. Trimming left V 4 bases short and J 0 bases short, with 10 bases between. This CDR3 is CASSGGQSSYNEQFF. Here the CDR3 DNA reads TGTGCCAGCAGTGGAGGACAGAGCTCCTACAATGAGCAGTTCTTC.

The rearrangement uses TRBV28 and TRBJ1-2; D is unclear. Germline V lookup: CDR1 MDHEN, CDR2 SYDVKM. V lost 4 bases and J 2 bases, leaving 11 bases between the germline ends. The CDR3 contains 14 residues. CDR3 sequence: CASSSPGENYGYTF. For the CDR3, the DNA is TGTGCCAGCAGTTCCCCAGGAGAGAACTATGGCTACACCTTC.

The chain combines TRBV11-2 with TRBJ2-1; perhaps D is TRBD1 or TRBD2 (6 bases each). Per germline, CDR1 SGHAT and CDR2 FQNNGV. V was pared by 0 bases and J by 2 bases, with 8 bases between. This CDR3 has 15 residues. CDR3 bases: TGTGCCAGCAGCTTAGAGAGGGGGGCCTACAATGAGCAGTTCTTC. Translated: CASSLERGAYNEQFF.

The J gene is TRBJ2-7, the V gene TRBV11-2; 13 bases are a match to TRBD2. The trim removed 1 base at V and 4 bases at J, leaving 7 bases unmatched. This CDR3 region has 17 residues. CDR1 and CDR2 (germline): SGHAT, FQNNGV. The CDR3 region has the DNA TGTGCCAGCAGCTTAGGACCGGGACTAGCGGGGAGTTACGAGCAGTACTTC. This gives the protein CASSLGPGLAGSYEQYF.

The chain has TRBV5-1 and TRBJ1-1, with TRBD1 as a possible D gene (6 bases). With 4 bases removed from V and 5 bases from J, the gap between germline ends came to 18 bases. This CDR3 is 15 amino acids long. From germline, CDR1 is SGHRS and CDR2 YFSETQ. In nucleotides, the CDR3 is TGCGCCAGCAGCCCATATACAGGGAGTAGTACTGAAGCTTTCTTT. Its translation: CASSPYTGSSTEAFF. The full variable domain, in which reference TRBV5-1 and TRBJ1-1 provide the parts outside the CDR3, is KAGVTQTPRYLIKTRGQQVTLSCSPISGHRSVSWYQQTPGQGLQFLFEYFSETQRNKGNFPGRFSGRQFSNSRSEMNVSTLELGDSALYLCASSPYTGSSTEAFFGQGTRLTVV.

The rearrangement joins TRBV15 to TRBJ1-1; D perhaps matches TRBD1 (6 bases). Trimming left V 0 bases short and J 10 bases short, with 15 bases between. CDR3 size: 14 residues. Germline V gives CDR1 LNHNV, CDR2 YYDKDF (reference sequence). The CDR3 loop is CATSRDPLDRGAFF. CDR3 nucleotide sequence: TGTGCCACCAGCAGAGATCCCCTGGACAGAGGAGCTTTCTTT.

The V call is TRBV19, the J call TRBJ2-3, with 12 bases identical to TRBD1. This CDR3 has 16 amino acids. The germline V gene has CDR1 LNHDA and CDR2 SQIVND (reference sequence). V gave up 4 bases and J gave up 4 bases; unmatched junction bases: 6. The CDR3 region is CASSNRDRGRADTQYF. CDR3 nucleotide sequence: TGTGCCAGTAGTAACCGGGACAGGGGGCGAGCAGATACGCAGTATTTT.

The chain employs TRBV7-2 and TRBJ1-3; perhaps TRBD1 as D (6 bases). V lost 8 bases to trimming and J lost 6 bases, with 17 bases between them. CDR3 length: 14 amino acids. Germline loops: CDR1 SGHTA, CDR2 FQGNSA. The CDR3 DNA is TGTGCCAGCCGACAGGCCCTCCCGGCAAACACCATATATTTT. Translation gives CASRQALPANTIYF.

The rearrangement links TRBV6-5 to TRBJ1-6; D gene unclear. The CDR3 covers 14 residues. The V gene's germline CDR1 is MNHEY and CDR2 SVGAGI. Trimming cost V 0 bases and J 10 bases, with 10 bases left between them. CDR3 bases: TGTGCCAGCAGTTACTCGAAGGGTTGGTCACCCCTCCACTTT. Its translation: CASSYSKGWSPLHF.

The genes are TRBV7-2 and TRBJ1-5; no reliable D call. Trimming shortened V by 5 bases and J by 1 base, and 9 bases separated the two germline ends. This CDR3 is 14 amino acids long. Germline CDR1 is SGHTA and CDR2 is FQGNSA. The CDR3 sequence is CASSPWQSNQPQHF. The CDR3 DNA reads as TGTGCCAGCAGCCCGTGGCAGAGCAATCAGCCCCAGCATTTT.

This clone was seen more than once but under ten times. The chain employs TRBV19 and TRBJ1-6; possibly TRBD1 for D (5 bases). Trimming pared 8 bases from V and 5 bases from J, leaving 16 bases between. The CDR3 has 15 amino acids. Germline V gives CDR1 LNHDA, CDR2 SQIVND (reference sequence). In nucleotides, the CDR3 is TGTGCCAGTTCGCCCCGGGACGGCCATAATTCACCCCTCCACTTT. It yields the protein CASSPRDGHNSPLHF.

This clone was seen once. Other DNA sequences in the sample encode the same CDR3. The J gene is TRBJ2-7, the V gene TRBV7-2; D may be TRBD2 (7 bases). The germline gives CDR1 SGHTA, CDR2 FQGNSA. The ends were cut back, 3 bases at V and 4 bases at J, with 16 bases in the middle. CDR3 length: 15 amino acids. In DNA, the CDR3 is TGTGCCAGCAGCTTGGGGGGGGCTAGAGCGTACGAGCAGTACTTC. As protein: CASSLGGARAYEQYF.

The V call is TRBV11-2, the J call TRBJ1-2; D is possibly TRBD1 (5 bases). Trimming stripped 2 bases from V and 4 bases from J, with 17 bases between. The germline gives CDR1 SGHAT, CDR2 FQNNGV. The CDR3 totals 16 residues. The CDR3 DNA sequence: TGTGCCAGCAGCTTAAGTCAGGCAGGGCAAAGCTATGGCTACACCTTC. Translation gives CASSLSQAGQSYGYTF.

The chain has TRBV7-9 and TRBJ2-2; D not certain. Germline assignment: CDR1 SEHNR and CDR2 FQNEAQ (reference sequence). CDR3 length: 14 amino acids. V lost 0 bases and J lost 1, with 3 bases in between. The CDR3 region is CASSLAVNTGELFF. The CDR3, as DNA: TGTGCCAGCAGCTTAGCAGTGAACACCGGGGAGCTGTTTTTT.

This chain joins TRBV27 and TRBJ2-4; D may be TRBD2 (6 bases). This CDR3 has 12 amino acids. The germline V gene has CDR1 MNHEY and CDR2 SMNVEV (reference sequence). V lost 10 bases, J lost 8 bases, and 15 bases lay in between. The chain's CDR3 is CATNWWGDIQYF. CDR3 DNA sequence: TGTGCCACCAATTGGTGGGGGGACATTCAGTACTTC.